These T cell receptor beta chains were read from a single sample in a study of beta chain features in type 1 diabetes. Repertoires were generated with immunoSEQ multiplex PCR, while TCRdb's copy carries only in-frame clones and drops some. This table holds about 340,000 clones, roughly 8% found once. Material for sequencing was central memory CD4+ T cells from blood. These receptor sequences come from a young woman in good health. The CDR3 runs from the conserved cysteine through the conserved F or W. The order of the fields is CDR3 protein, CDR3 DNA, J gene, V gene, clone size, D gene. The D gene is left open where the match is weak. Clone size is shown for a subset of rows, as once, few, many or a class of expanded clone.

CATSTGGGNQPQHF TGTGCCACCAGCACAGGGGGAGGTAATCAGCCCCAGCATTTT TRBJ1-5 TRBV15 few TRBD1
CSARGGGYTF TGCAGTGCCAGAGGAGGAGGCTACACCTTC TRBJ1-2 TRBV20-1 NA NA
CASSLRRLAGKEETQYF TGTGCCAGCAGCTTGAGGCGACTAGCGGGAAAAGAAGAGACCCAGTACTTC TRBJ2-5 TRBV7-3 NA TRBD2
CAITSTGPYEQYF TGTGCCATCACTTCGACGGGACCATACGAGCAGTACTTC TRBJ2-7 TRBV10-3 NA NA
CASSFSGLARDTQYF TGTGCCAGCAGCTTCTCAGGGCTAGCTAGAGATACGCAGTATTTT TRBJ2-3 TRBV7-2 NA NA
CASSSGQGSSYEQYF TGCGCCAGCAGCTCAGGACAGGGGAGCTCCTACGAGCAGTACTTC TRBJ2-7 TRBV5-1 NA TRBD1
CASSFVDRVLSTQYF TGTGCCAGCAGTTTCGTGGACAGGGTTTTAAGTACGCAGTATTTT TRBJ2-3 TRBV28 few TRBD1
CASSFGQNYGYTF TGCGCCAGCAGCTTTGGACAGAACTATGGCTACACCTTC TRBJ1-2 TRBV5-1 NA NA
CATSRDVRGSQPQHF TGTGCCACCAGCAGAGATGTCCGGGGATCTCAGCCCCAGCATTTT TRBJ1-5 TRBV15 many NA
CASSLARTSTDTQYF TGCGCCAGCAGCTTGGCCAGAACTAGCACAGATACGCAGTATTTT TRBJ2-3 TRBV5-1 NA NA
CATSRDYHGANVLTF TGTGCCACCAGCAGAGATTATCATGGGGCCAACGTCCTGACTTTC TRBJ2-6 TRBV15 few NA
CSVDLKGQETQYF TGCAGCGTTGACCTTAAGGGGCAAGAGACCCAGTACTTC TRBJ2-5 TRBV29-1 many NA
CASSPSGQKYF TGTGCCAGCTCACCATCGGGACAAAAGTACTTC TRBJ2-7 TRBV18 NA NA
CASSPIGQTYGYTF TGTGCCAGCAGCCCAATCGGACAGACCTATGGCTACACCTTC TRBJ1-2 TRBV9 NA NA
CATSREVQETQYF TGTGCCACCAGCAGAGAAGTTCAAGAGACCCAGTACTTC TRBJ2-5 TRBV15 many NA
CASSVPQGKSTEAFF TGTGCCAGCAGTGTGCCACAGGGAAAGAGCACTGAAGCTTTCTTT TRBJ1-1 TRBV6-5 NA NA
CASSLINEQFF TGTGCCAGCAGTTTGATAAATGAGCAGTTCTTC TRBJ2-1 TRBV28 many NA
CASSQDRREAFF TGCGCCAGCAGCCAAGATCGGAGAGAAGCTTTCTTT TRBJ1-1 TRBV4-1 few NA
CASSANVGTGSYEQYF TGTGCCAGCAGCGCAAATGTAGGGACAGGGAGCTACGAGCAGTACTTC TRBJ2-7 TRBV7-3 NA TRBD1
CAISDGTSGRAHTGELFF TGTGCCATCAGTGATGGGACTAGCGGGAGGGCACACACCGGGGAGCTGTTTTTT TRBJ2-2 TRBV10-3 NA TRBD2
CASSVGRSRDEQFF TGTGCCAGCAGCGTAGGCAGGAGTCGGGATGAGCAGTTCTTC TRBJ2-1 TRBV9 few NA
CASSSTPGMKYEQYF TGTGCCAGCAGCTCGACCCCTGGGATGAAGTACGAGCAGTACTTC TRBJ2-7 TRBV11-2 few NA
CASGKDLSYEQYF TGTGCCAGCGGCAAAGACCTGTCATACGAGCAGTACTTC TRBJ2-7 TRBV7-3 NA NA
CASSKGQGSSGANVLTF TGTGCCAGCAGCAAGGGACAGGGGAGCTCTGGGGCCAACGTCCTGACTTTC TRBJ2-6 TRBV9 few TRBD1
CASSVAAGQKTHEQFF TGTGCCAGCAGCGTAGCTGCGGGGCAGAAGACCCATGAGCAGTTCTTC TRBJ2-1 TRBV9 few NA
CASSYAGTGFEKLFF TGTGCCAGCAGTTACGCCGGGACAGGGTTTGAAAAACTGTTTTTT TRBJ1-4 TRBV6-5 NA TRBD1
CASNSAGVGTDTQYF TGTGCCAGCAACTCAGCGGGAGTAGGCACAGATACGCAGTATTTT TRBJ2-3 TRBV6-5 few TRBD2
CSAGRTPQYNEQFF TGCAGCGCGGGGCGGACACCCCAGTACAATGAGCAGTTCTTC TRBJ2-1 TRBV29-1 NA NA
CASSPRPRQETQYF TGTGCCAGCTCACCCCGTCCCCGTCAAGAGACCCAGTACTTC TRBJ2-5 TRBV18 few NA
CASSQGYGYTF TGTGCCAGCAGCCAGGGTTATGGCTACACCTTC TRBJ1-2 TRBV27 few NA
CASSAKRGTQYEQYF TGTGCCAGCAGTGCTAAGCGTGGGACACAATACGAGCAGTACTTC TRBJ2-7 TRBV6-1 NA NA
CASTPGTANYGYTF TGTGCCAGCACCCCTGGGACAGCTAACTATGGCTACACCTTC TRBJ1-2 TRBV28 few TRBD1
CASTRGGREVETQYF TGTGCCAGCACCCGGGGGGGGCGGGAGGTTGAGACCCAGTACTTC TRBJ2-5 TRBV7-2 many TRBD2
CASSTHQGDNEQFF TGTGCCAGCAGCACTCATCAGGGAGACAATGAGCAGTTCTTC TRBJ2-1 TRBV7-9 NA NA
CASSVGVDRAETQYF TGTGCCAGTAGTGTGGGGGTCGACAGGGCAGAGACCCAGTACTTC TRBJ2-5 TRBV19 NA TRBD1
CATGQGLNSNQPQHF TGTGCCACGGGACAGGGGTTGAATAGCAATCAGCCCCAGCATTTT TRBJ1-5 TRBV10-3 NA TRBD1
CASSVGVEKADTQYF TGTGCCAGCAGCGTAGGCGTAGAAAAAGCCGATACGCAGTATTTT TRBJ2-3 TRBV9 few NA
CSVEGEGGYEQYF TGCAGCGTTGAAGGGGAGGGTGGGTACGAGCAGTACTTC TRBJ2-7 TRBV29-1 NA TRBD2
CASSQDQGWDTEAFF TGTGCCAGCAGCCAAGATCAGGGGTGGGACACTGAAGCTTTCTTT TRBJ1-1 TRBV14 many NA
CASSHSGYLTDTQYF TGTGCCAGCAGCCATAGCGGGTACTTAACAGATACGCAGTATTTT TRBJ2-3 TRBV11-1 NA TRBD2
CASSIALVSTHTDTQYF TGTGCCAGCAGCATCGCACTAGTTTCCACGCACACAGATACGCAGTATTTT TRBJ2-3 TRBV7-8 NA NA